This T cell receptor beta chain is drawn from a study of T cell repertoires in cytomegalovirus infection. Across the study: An indication of both CMV infection and matching HLA type came from public TCR beta signatures.

From the reads, TCRdb called clonotypes with MiXCR, one entry per CDR3 protein. The sample shows about 740,000 distinct CDR3 sequences, under 40% of them seen only once. The CDR3 spans 10 residues. Trimming took 5 bases from V and 7 from J, leaving 5 bases between them. In germline, CDR1 is MNHNS, CDR2 SASEGT. The sequence was obtained from a human donor in good health (CMV status not recorded). Some clones in this sample may be carry-over from other donors' samples. This chain uses TRBV6-1 with TRBJ1-1, with D unresolved. The specimen was PBMCs. CDR3 sequence (DNA): TGTGCCAGCAGTCGGGATGAAGCTTTCTTT. This gives the protein CASSRDEAFF.